The 3 T cell receptor beta chains below were found in one sample sequenced in a study of T cells in Graves' hyperthyroidism and ophthalmopathy. Amplified regions were TCR beta CDR3 sequences from RNA transcripts. Using the HTBI primer set, a first-round RT-PCR was run on the TCR CDR3. TCRdb redid the calling of the multiplex PCR reads with MiXCR, one entry per CDR3 protein. The sample yields about 290,000 distinct CDR3 sequences, 15% seen once. The sequencing input was blood. The receptor set was obtained from a woman aged 45-65 years with Graves' hyperthyroidism that later progressed to Graves' ophthalmopathy.

This clonotype has ten or more counts. V is TRBV24-1 and J is TRBJ1-1; the D is unclear. The V gene lost 5 bases and the J gene lost 1 base, with 4 bases spanning the gap. Germline CDR1 KGHDR, CDR2 SFDVKD. This CDR3 contains 12 residues. The CDR3 reads CATSGGNTEAFF. The CDR3, as DNA: TGTGCCACCAGTGGCGGGAACACTGAAGCTTTCTTT.

At least ten counts were recorded for this clonotype. The rearrangement joins TRBV27 to TRBJ2-5; D not certain. CDR1 and CDR2 (germline): MNHEY, SMNVEV (reference sequence). CDR3 size: 12 residues. V lost 5 bases, J lost 1 base, and 5 bases lay in between. The chain's CDR3 is CASSRRQETQYF. Written as DNA, the CDR3 is TGTGCCAGCAGTAGACGCCAAGAGACCCAGTACTTC.

This clonotype came up a few times. A much larger clonotype is one base distant, so this may be a read error. This chain uses TRBV2 with TRBJ1-2; D remains unclear. CDR1 is SNHLY and CDR2 is FYNNEI in the germline V gene. The CDR3 extends over 15 amino acids. The CDR3 DNA reads as TGTGCCAGCGGTGAAACAACGGGGTGGACTAGAGGCTACACCTTC. Its translation is CASGETTGWTRGYTF. Combining the CDR3 with reference TRBV2 and TRBJ1-2 gives the whole variable domain EPEVTQTPSHQVTQMGQEVILRCVPISNHLYFYWYRQILGQKVEFLVSFYNNEISEKSEIFDDQFSVERPDGSNFTLKIRSTKLEDSAMYFCASGETTGWTRGYTFGSGTRLTVV.